This T cell receptor (beta chain) was retrieved from a study of CD8+ T cells in alopecia areata. Regarding this clone: Its antigen is still unknown.

Study-wide results and limits: Tofacitinib significantly decreased scalp clonality and expanded CD8+ clones among top 100.

CDR1 KGHSH and CDR2 LQKENI come from the germline V gene. The V gene end was trimmed by 3 bases and the J gene end by 3 bases; junction bases not matched to a gene: 3. This CDR3 spans 15 amino acids. The sample's treatment: oral pan-JAK inhibitor, 5-10 mg twice daily. The sequencing template was cDNA reverse transcribed from extracted RNA. The protocol was immunoSEQ multiplex PCR, while the TCRdb copy is restricted to in-frame clones and leaves out a portion. The sample gives about 200,000 clones, more than 45% of which show up once; 5.5% is in the top ten. The clonotype originates from a human donor with alopecia areata. This chain uses TRBV18 with TRBJ2-5; 11 positions agree with TRBD2. The source was CD4+ T cells sorted from blood, collected at week 24, from a patient treated with tofacitinib. The CDR3 loop is CASSPGLAVKETQYF. CDR3 DNA sequence: TGTGCCAGCTCACCGGGACTAGCGGTAAAAGAGACCCAGTACTTC. Drawing the rest from reference TRBV18 and TRBJ2-5, the complete variable domain is NAGVMQNPRHLVRRRGQEARLRCSPMKGHSHVYWYRQLPEEGLKFMVYLQKENIIDESGMPKERFSAEFPKEGPSILRIQQVVRGDSAAYFCASSPGLAVKETQYFGPGTRLLVL.